What follows is one T cell receptor beta chain and its context. What it binds is unknown. The CDR3 loop spans 14 amino acids. V lost 0 bases to trimming and J lost 1 base, with 6 bases between them. Germline V gives CDR1 PRHDT, CDR2 FYEKMQ (reference sequence). The sample originates from a study of Tregs in tolerant kidney transplant recipients. The method was immunoSEQ multiplex PCR; TCRdb's version includes in-frame clones alone and lacks a portion of them. The sample holds just under 45,000 clones, over 95% seen once. The chain recombines TRBV13 with TRBJ1-1; D gene uncertain. The receptor comes from a human donor in good health. The material sequenced was Tregs from blood cultured with allogeneic cells. CDR3 sequence reads: CASSLGPRNTEAFF. CDR3 coding DNA: TGTGCCAGCAGCTTAGGCCCCAGGAACACTGAAGCTTTCTTT.